A selection of T cell receptor beta chains follows, all from one sample in a study of blood T cell repertoires in COVID-19. Repertoires were generated with immunoSEQ multiplex PCR, while TCRdb's copy carries only in-frame clones and drops some. The sample holds 80,000 or so clones, approximately 86% seen once. The sample consisted of peripheral blood. All receptors come from a human donor in a cohort sampled during active COVID-19. CDR3s include the opening cysteine and the closing phenylalanine or tryptophan. A D gene is named only where the DNA matches it firmly. The size field is filled for only some rows; it gives once, few, many or a size class.

d_call: NA
v_call: TRBV6-5
clone_size: NA
j_call: TRBJ1-1
cdr3_nt: TGTGCCAGCACCTATGATTACCGTTTGAACACTGAAGCTTTCTTT
cdr3_aa: CASTYDYRLNTEAFF

d_call: TRBD2
v_call: TRBV30
clone_size: NA
j_call: TRBJ2-1
cdr3_nt: TGTGCCTGGAGTGTACTCCGGGGGGGCTTGAATGAGCAGTTCTTC
cdr3_aa: CAWSVLRGGLNEQFF

d_call: TRBD1
v_call: TRBV7-8
clone_size: NA
j_call: TRBJ2-3
cdr3_nt: TGTGCCAGCACCACAGGGGTCGGCACAGATACGCAGTATTTT
cdr3_aa: CASTTGVGTDTQYF

d_call: NA
v_call: TRBV10-1
clone_size: NA
j_call: TRBJ2-3
cdr3_nt: TGCGCCAGCAAGGGCGGGAGCACAGATACGCAGTATTTT
cdr3_aa: CASKGGSTDTQYF

d_call: TRBD1
v_call: TRBV4-3
clone_size: NA
j_call: TRBJ2-1
cdr3_nt: TGCGCCAGCAGCCAAGTATGGACAGGGACAGGGCAGTTCTTC
cdr3_aa: CASSQVWTGTGQFF

d_call: TRBD1
v_call: TRBV7-2
clone_size: NA
j_call: TRBJ1-3
cdr3_nt: TGTGCCAGCAGCCCAGCAGCGGCAGGGGGTGGAAACACCATATATTTT
cdr3_aa: CASSPAAAGGGNTIYF

d_call: NA
v_call: TRBV12-3/TRBV12-4
clone_size: NA
j_call: TRBJ1-2
cdr3_nt: TGTGCCAGCAGTCTCTTGGACAGAAATGGCTACACCTTC
cdr3_aa: CASSLLDRNGYTF

d_call: TRBD1
v_call: TRBV7-2
clone_size: NA
j_call: TRBJ1-5
cdr3_nt: TGTGCCAGCAGCATTTATTCGGGACAGGGAAGAGGACAGCCCCAGCATTTT
cdr3_aa: CASSIYSGQGRGQPQHF

d_call: TRBD2
v_call: TRBV3-1/TRBV3-2
clone_size: NA
j_call: TRBJ2-3
cdr3_nt: TGTGCCAGCAGCCAAGATCTAGCGGGAGCCCCAGATACGCAGTATTTT
cdr3_aa: CASSQDLAGAPDTQYF

d_call: NA
v_call: TRBV7-2
clone_size: few
j_call: TRBJ1-2
cdr3_nt: TGTGCCAGCAGCTCATCGGGGGGGACGTACGGCTACACCTTC
cdr3_aa: CASSSSGGTYGYTF

d_call: TRBD1
v_call: TRBV30
clone_size: NA
j_call: TRBJ2-7
cdr3_nt: TGTGCCTGGATGGACAGGCAGGAGCAGTACTTC
cdr3_aa: CAWMDRQEQYF

d_call: TRBD1
v_call: TRBV5-1
clone_size: once
j_call: TRBJ1-3
cdr3_nt: TGCGCCAGCAGCCCAGGACCTACAGGGGGCTCTAGCTCTGGAAACACCATATATTTT
cdr3_aa: CASSPGPTGGSSSGNTIYF

d_call: TRBD2
v_call: TRBV5-4
clone_size: NA
j_call: TRBJ2-1
cdr3_nt: TGTGCCAGCAGCGGCATCGGGGGGTCCTACAATGAGCAGTTCTTC
cdr3_aa: CASSGIGGSYNEQFF

d_call: TRBD2
v_call: TRBV5-1
clone_size: NA
j_call: TRBJ2-1
cdr3_nt: TGCGCCAGCAGCTCGGGACTAGCGGGAGTTGGCTCCTACAATGAGCAGTTCTTC
cdr3_aa: CASSSGLAGVGSYNEQFF

d_call: TRBD1
v_call: TRBV27
clone_size: NA
j_call: TRBJ1-2
cdr3_nt: TGTGCCAGCAGTTCCGTCCGGGACAGGGAGGACTACACCTTC
cdr3_aa: CASSSVRDREDYTF

d_call: NA
v_call: TRBV24-1
clone_size: NA
j_call: TRBJ1-2
cdr3_nt: TGTGCCACCAGTGACTCGGACTCAAAGACTAACTATGGCTACACCTTC
cdr3_aa: CATSDSDSKTNYGYTF

d_call: TRBD1
v_call: TRBV4-1
clone_size: NA
j_call: TRBJ1-2
cdr3_nt: TGCGCCAGCAGCCTGCCGACAGGGTACTATGGCTACACCTTC
cdr3_aa: CASSLPTGYYGYTF

d_call: TRBD1
v_call: TRBV28
clone_size: NA
j_call: TRBJ1-1
cdr3_nt: TGTGCCAGCAGTACCAGGACAGGGAGGAACACTGAAGCTTTCTTT
cdr3_aa: CASSTRTGRNTEAFF

d_call: TRBD2
v_call: TRBV7-8
clone_size: NA
j_call: TRBJ2-3
cdr3_nt: TGTGCCAGCAGCTTAGTTGGCGGGAGGGGTACAGATACGCAGTATTTT
cdr3_aa: CASSLVGGRGTDTQYF

d_call: TRBD1
v_call: TRBV5-1
clone_size: NA
j_call: TRBJ1-2
cdr3_nt: TGCGCCAGCAGCGCAGGGGGTAACTCGAATGGCTACACCTTC
cdr3_aa: CASSAGGNSNGYTF

d_call: TRBD2
v_call: TRBV5-4
clone_size: NA
j_call: TRBJ2-1
cdr3_nt: TGTGCCAGCAGCTTGGAGCGCGGGGGGGGCGATGGTGAGCAGTTCTTC
cdr3_aa: CASSLERGGGDGEQFF

d_call: TRBD2
v_call: TRBV3-1/TRBV3-2
clone_size: NA
j_call: TRBJ2-7
cdr3_nt: TGTGCCAGCAGCCGGTCACTAGCGGGATATTACGAGCAGTACTTC
cdr3_aa: CASSRSLAGYYEQYF

d_call: NA
v_call: TRBV19
clone_size: NA
j_call: TRBJ2-3
cdr3_nt: TGTGCCAGTACCCCCGACAGTCTTAGCACAGATACGCAGTATTTT
cdr3_aa: CASTPDSLSTDTQYF